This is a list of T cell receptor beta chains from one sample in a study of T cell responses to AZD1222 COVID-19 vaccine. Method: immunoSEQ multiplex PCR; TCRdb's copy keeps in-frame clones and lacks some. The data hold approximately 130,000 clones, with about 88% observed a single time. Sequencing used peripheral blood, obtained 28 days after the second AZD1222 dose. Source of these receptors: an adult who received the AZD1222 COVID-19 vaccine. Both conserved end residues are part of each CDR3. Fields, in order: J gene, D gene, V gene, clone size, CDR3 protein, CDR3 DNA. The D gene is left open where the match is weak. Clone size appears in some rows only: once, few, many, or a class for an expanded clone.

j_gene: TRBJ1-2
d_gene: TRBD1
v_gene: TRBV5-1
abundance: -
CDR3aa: CASSLSFGQANYGCTF
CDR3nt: TGCGCCAGCAGCTTGAGCTTCGGACAGGCCAACTATGGCTGCACCTTC

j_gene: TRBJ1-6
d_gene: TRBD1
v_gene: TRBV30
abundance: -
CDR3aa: CAWSRRDRGLYSYNSPLHF
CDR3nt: TGTGCCTGGAGTCGCCGGGACAGAGGTTTGTACTCCTATAATTCACCCCTCCACTTT

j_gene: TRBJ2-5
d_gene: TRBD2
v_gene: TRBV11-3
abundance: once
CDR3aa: CASSLGLAGGQETQYF
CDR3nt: TGTGCCAGCAGCTTAGGGCTAGCGGGAGGCCAAGAGACCCAGTACTTC

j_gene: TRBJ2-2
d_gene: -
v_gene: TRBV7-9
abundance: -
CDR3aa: CASSLGLSVTGELFF
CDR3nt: TGTGCCAGCAGCTTAGGACTTAGCGTGACCGGGGAGCTGTTTTTT

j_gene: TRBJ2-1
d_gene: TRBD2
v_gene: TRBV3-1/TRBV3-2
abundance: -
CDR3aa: CASSQDRAGVSSNEQFF
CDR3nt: TGTGCCAGCAGCCAAGATCGAGCGGGAGTGAGCTCCAATGAGCAGTTCTTC

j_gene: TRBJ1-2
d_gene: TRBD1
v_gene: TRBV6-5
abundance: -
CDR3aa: CASSYVTGGRGGYTF
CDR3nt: TGTGCCAGCAGTTACGTTACAGGGGGTCGGGGTGGCTACACCTTC

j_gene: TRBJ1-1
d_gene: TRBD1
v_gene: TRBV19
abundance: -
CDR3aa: CASREDRESEAFF
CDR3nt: TGTGCCAGTAGGGAAGACAGGGAGTCTGAAGCTTTCTTT

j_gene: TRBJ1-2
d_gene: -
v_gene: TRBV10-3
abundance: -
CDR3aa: CAITPSGGGYGYTF
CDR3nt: TGTGCCATCACCCCCTCTGGCGGTGGTTATGGCTACACCTTC

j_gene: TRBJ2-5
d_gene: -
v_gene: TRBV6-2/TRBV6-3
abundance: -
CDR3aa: CASSSGETQYF
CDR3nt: TGTGCCAGCAGTTCCGGGGAGACCCAGTACTTC

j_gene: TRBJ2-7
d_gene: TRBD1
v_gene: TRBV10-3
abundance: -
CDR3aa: CAISESGQDYEQYF
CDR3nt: TGTGCCATCAGTGAGTCGGGACAGGACTACGAGCAGTACTTC

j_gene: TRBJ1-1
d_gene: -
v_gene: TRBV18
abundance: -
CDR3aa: CASSPLGPNTEAFF
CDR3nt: TGTGCCAGCTCACCACTTGGACCTAACACTGAAGCTTTCTTT

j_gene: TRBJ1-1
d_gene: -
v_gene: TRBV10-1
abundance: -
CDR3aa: CASAEGRNTEAFF
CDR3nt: TGCGCCAGCGCTGAGGGGAGGAACACTGAAGCTTTCTTT

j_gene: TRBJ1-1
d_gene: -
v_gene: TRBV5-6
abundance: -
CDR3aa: CASSLTGGNTEAFF
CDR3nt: TGTGCCAGCAGCTTGACGGGAGGGAACACTGAAGCTTTCTTT

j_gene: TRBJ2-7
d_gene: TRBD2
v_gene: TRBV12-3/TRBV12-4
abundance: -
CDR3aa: CASSLAGRGEQYF
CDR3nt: TGTGCCAGCAGTCTAGCGGGTCGGGGCGAGCAGTACTTC

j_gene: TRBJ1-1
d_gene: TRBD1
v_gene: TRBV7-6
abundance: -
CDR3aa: CASSLETGSEAFF
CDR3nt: TGTGCCAGCAGCTTAGAGACAGGGTCGGAAGCTTTCTTT

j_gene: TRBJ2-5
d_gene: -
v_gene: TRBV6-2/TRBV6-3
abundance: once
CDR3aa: CASSSRQEEETQYF
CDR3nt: TGTGCCAGCAGTTCGAGGCAGGAGGAAGAGACCCAGTACTTC

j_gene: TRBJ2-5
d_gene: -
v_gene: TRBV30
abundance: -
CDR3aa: CAWSEGVVPEETQYF
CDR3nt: TGTGCCTGGAGTGAGGGAGTAGTGCCGGAAGAGACCCAGTACTTC

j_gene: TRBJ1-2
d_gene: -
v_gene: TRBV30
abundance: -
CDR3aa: CAWSVRRRTPYGYTF
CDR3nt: TGTGCCTGGAGTGTACGACGGCGGACGCCCTATGGCTACACCTTC

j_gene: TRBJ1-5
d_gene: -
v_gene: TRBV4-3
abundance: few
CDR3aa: CASSVSRESNQPQHF
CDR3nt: TGCGCCAGCAGCGTAAGCAGGGAGTCCAATCAGCCCCAGCATTTT

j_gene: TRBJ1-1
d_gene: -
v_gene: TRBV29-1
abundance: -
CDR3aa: CSVTPRYHTEAFF
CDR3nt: TGCAGCGTGACGCCGAGGTACCACACTGAAGCTTTCTTT

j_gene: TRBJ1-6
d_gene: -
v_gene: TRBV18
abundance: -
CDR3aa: CASSYYPGHDPTTYNSPLHF
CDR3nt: TGTGCCAGCTCATACTACCCGGGACACGACCCTACGACTTATAATTCACCCCTCCACTTT

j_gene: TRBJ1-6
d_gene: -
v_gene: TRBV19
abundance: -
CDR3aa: CASSPVWGNDNSPLHF
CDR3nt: TGTGCCAGTAGTCCGGTTTGGGGTAACGATAATTCACCCCTCCACTTT

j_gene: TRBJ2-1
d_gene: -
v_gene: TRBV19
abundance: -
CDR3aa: CASSKGKGQFPYNEQFF
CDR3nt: TGTGCCAGTAGTAAAGGTAAAGGACAGTTTCCCTACAATGAGCAGTTCTTC

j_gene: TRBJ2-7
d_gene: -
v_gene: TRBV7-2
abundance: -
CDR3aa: CASRPGGGRNEQYF
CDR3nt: TGTGCCAGCAGGCCTGGCGGGGGCAGGAACGAGCAGTACTTC

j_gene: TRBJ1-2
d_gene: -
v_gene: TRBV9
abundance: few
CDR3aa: CASSVAGGAPGGYTF
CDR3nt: TGTGCCAGCAGCGTAGCTGGCGGCGCCCCGGGAGGCTACACCTTC

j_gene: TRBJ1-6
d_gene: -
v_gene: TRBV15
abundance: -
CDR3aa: CATSRDRGQAPLHF
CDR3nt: TGTGCCACCAGCAGAGATAGAGGGCAAGCACCCCTCCACTTT

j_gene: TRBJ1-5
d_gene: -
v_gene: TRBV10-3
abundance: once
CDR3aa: CAISGAFNQPQHF
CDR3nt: TGTGCCATCAGTGGTGCATTCAATCAGCCCCAGCATTTT

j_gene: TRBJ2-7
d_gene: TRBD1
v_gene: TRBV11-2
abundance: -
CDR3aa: CASSLLPGQGPYEQYF
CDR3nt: TGTGCCAGCAGCCTTCTTCCGGGACAGGGACCCTACGAGCAGTACTTC

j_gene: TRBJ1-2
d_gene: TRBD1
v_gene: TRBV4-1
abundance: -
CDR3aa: CASSQVTGGFGYTF
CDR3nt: TGCGCCAGCAGCCAAGTTACAGGGGGCTTCGGCTACACCTTC

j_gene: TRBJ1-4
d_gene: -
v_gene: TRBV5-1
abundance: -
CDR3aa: CASSLQGGEKLFF
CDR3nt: TGCGCCAGCAGCTTACAGGGAGGTGAAAAACTGTTTTTT

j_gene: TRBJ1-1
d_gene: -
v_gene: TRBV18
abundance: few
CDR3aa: CASSPRQGRNTEAFF
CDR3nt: TGTGCCAGCTCACCCCGCCAGGGTAGGAACACTGAAGCTTTCTTT

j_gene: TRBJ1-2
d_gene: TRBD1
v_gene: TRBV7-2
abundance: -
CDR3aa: CASSPQGQGVYGYTF
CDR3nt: TGTGCCAGCAGCCCCCAGGGACAGGGGGTCTATGGCTACACCTTC

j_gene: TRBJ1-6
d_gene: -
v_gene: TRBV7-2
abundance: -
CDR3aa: CASSLGFLSSYNSPLHF
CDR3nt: TGTGCCAGCAGCTTAGGGTTCCTTAGCTCCTATAATTCACCCCTCCACTTT

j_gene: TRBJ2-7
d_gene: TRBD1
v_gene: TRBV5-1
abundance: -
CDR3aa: CASSLRGQKYEQYF
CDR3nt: TGCGCCAGCAGCTTAAGGGGACAGAAATACGAGCAGTACTTC

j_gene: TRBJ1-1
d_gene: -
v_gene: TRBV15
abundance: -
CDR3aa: CATSIPDLIGTEAFF
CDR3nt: TGTGCCACCAGCATACCGGACCTCATAGGCACTGAAGCTTTCTTT

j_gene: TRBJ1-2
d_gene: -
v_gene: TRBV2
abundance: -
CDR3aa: CASSEEPPVAYF
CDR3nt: TGTGCCAGCAGTGAAGAGCCCCCGGTGGCTTACTTC

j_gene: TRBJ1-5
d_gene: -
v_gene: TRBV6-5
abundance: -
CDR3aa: CASSYSRNGNQPQHF
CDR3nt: TGTGCCAGCAGTTACTCCCGCAACGGCAATCAGCCCCAGCATTTT

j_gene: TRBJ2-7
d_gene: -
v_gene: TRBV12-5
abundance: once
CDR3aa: CASGLGRGGGDEQYF
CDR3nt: TGTGCTAGTGGTTTGGGCCGAGGAGGGGGGGACGAGCAGTACTTC

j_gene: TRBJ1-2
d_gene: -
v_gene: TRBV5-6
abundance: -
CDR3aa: CASSLSLSGYTF
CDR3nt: TGTGCCAGCAGCTTGTCCCTTAGTGGCTACACCTTC

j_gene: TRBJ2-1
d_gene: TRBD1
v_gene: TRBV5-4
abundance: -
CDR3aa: CASSLEDRVYNEQFF
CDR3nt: TGTGCCAGCAGCTTGGAGGACAGGGTGTACAATGAGCAGTTCTTC

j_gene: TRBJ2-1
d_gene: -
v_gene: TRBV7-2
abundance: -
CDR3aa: CASSVPPGGSNEQFF
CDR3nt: TGTGCCAGCAGCGTCCCCCCCGGGGGTTCCAATGAGCAGTTCTTC

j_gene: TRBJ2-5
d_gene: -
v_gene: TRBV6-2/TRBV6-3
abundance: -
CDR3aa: CASSYSGEETQYF
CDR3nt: TGTGCCAGCAGTTACTCGGGGGAAGAGACCCAGTACTTC

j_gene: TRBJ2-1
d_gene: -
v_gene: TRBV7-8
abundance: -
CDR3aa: CASSPRTLAGNEQFF
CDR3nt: TGTGCCAGCAGCCCCCGAACCTTAGCTGGGAATGAGCAGTTCTTC

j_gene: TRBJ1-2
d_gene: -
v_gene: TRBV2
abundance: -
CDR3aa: CASSEVAGYTF
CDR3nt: TGTGCCAGCAGTGAAGTGGCTGGCTACACCTTC

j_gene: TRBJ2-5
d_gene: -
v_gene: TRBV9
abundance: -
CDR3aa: CASSVGQIETQYF
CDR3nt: TGTGCCAGCAGCGTAGGACAGATAGAGACCCAGTACTTC

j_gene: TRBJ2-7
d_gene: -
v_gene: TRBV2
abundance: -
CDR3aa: CASTEGGVTYEQYF
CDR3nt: TGTGCCAGCACCGAGGGCGGGGTGACCTACGAGCAGTACTTC

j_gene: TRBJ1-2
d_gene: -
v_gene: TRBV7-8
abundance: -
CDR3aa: CASSLISGTPTFGGYTF
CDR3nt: TGTGCCAGCAGCTTAATCAGCGGGACCCCCACATTTGGGGGCTACACCTTC

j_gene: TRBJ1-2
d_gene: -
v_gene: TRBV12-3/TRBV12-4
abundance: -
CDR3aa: CASLDSGAGGYTF
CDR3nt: TGTGCCAGCCTTGATTCAGGGGCGGGTGGCTACACCTTC

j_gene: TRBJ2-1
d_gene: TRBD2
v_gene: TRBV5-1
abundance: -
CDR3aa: CASSSRTSGNNEQFF
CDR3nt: TGCGCCAGCAGCAGCCGGACTAGCGGTAACAATGAGCAGTTCTTC

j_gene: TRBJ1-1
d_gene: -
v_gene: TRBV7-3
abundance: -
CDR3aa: CASRPRANSDEAFF
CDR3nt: TGTGCCAGCAGACCCAGGGCGAATAGTGATGAAGCTTTCTTT

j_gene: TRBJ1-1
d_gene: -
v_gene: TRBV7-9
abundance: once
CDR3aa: CASSLNPRLVEAFF
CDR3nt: TGTGCCAGCAGCTTAAATCCTAGGCTGGTTGAAGCTTTCTTT

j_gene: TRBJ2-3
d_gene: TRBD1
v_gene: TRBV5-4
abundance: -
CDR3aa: CASSLPTGGSTDTQYF
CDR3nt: TGTGCCAGCAGCTTGCCCACAGGGGGTAGCACAGATACGCAGTATTTT

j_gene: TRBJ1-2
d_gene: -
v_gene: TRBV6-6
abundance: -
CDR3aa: CASSSPTANYGYTF
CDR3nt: TGTGCCAGCAGTTCTCCGACAGCTAACTATGGCTACACCTTC